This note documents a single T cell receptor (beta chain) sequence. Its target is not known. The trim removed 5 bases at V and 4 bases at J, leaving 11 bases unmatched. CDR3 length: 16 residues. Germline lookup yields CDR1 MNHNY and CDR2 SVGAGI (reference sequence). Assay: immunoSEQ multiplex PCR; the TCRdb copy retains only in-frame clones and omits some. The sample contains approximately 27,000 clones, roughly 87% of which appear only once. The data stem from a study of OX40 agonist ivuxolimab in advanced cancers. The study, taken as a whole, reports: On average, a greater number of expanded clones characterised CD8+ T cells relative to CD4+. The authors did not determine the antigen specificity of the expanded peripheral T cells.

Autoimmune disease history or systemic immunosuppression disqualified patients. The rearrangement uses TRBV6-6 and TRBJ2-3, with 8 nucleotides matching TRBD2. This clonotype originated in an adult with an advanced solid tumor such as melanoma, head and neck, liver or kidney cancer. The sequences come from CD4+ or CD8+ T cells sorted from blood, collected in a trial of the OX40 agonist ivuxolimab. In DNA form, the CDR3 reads TGTGCCAGCAGTCCGATAGCGGGATGGACCCCAGATACGCAGTATTTT. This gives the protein CASSPIAGWTPDTQYF.